This T cell receptor (beta chain) was captured by sequencing in a study of a mutant IDH1 vaccine in newly diagnosed glioma. Germline values: CDR1 SGDLS, CDR2 YYNGEE. The CDR3 consists of 18 residues. The junction had 13 bases not matched to a gene; V was cut back by 4 bases and J by 0 bases. Time point denoted: week 35, safety follow-up. Vaccination used 300 ug of mutant IDH1 20-mer peptide per dose, with topical imiquimod. Notes on this clone: Its specificity is not known.

Profiled with immunoSEQ multiplex PCR; TCRdb holds only in-frame clones, not every one. The data show about 32,000 clones, with roughly 78% seen just once and approximately 11% held by the top ten. The source was PBMCs, collected from a glioma patient whose treatment included an IDH1 peptide vaccine. This receptor was obtained from a woman aged 40-49 years with glioma. The chain links TRBV9 to TRBJ1-3; 7 nucleotides align to TRBD1. In DNA form, the CDR3 reads TGTGCCAGCAGCCTAGAGGAGGGGGGGGACAGCTCTGGAAACACCATATATTTT. It specifies CASSLEEGGDSSGNTIYF.